Listed below are T cell receptor beta chains from one sample, sequenced in a study of blood T cell repertoires in COVID-19. The protocol was immunoSEQ multiplex PCR, while the TCRdb copy is restricted to in-frame clones and leaves out a portion. The sample contains fewer than 350,000 clones, approximately 83% of which appear only once. The sequencing input was PBMCs or T cells enriched from blood (not recorded which). These receptors were taken from a man aged 30 to 39 who had recovered from COVID-19. CDR3s include the opening cysteine and the closing phenylalanine or tryptophan. D genes are given only for firm matches. Clone size is not always given. Where it is, it says once, few, many or a class for expanded clones.

V gene	J gene	clone size	D gene	CDR3 DNA	CDR3 protein
TRBV5-1	TRBJ2-1	NA	TRBD2	TGCGCCAGCAGCTTGGGGTGGACTAGCGGTACTAATGAGCAGTTCTTC	CASSLGWTSGTNEQFF
TRBV5-6	TRBJ2-7	NA	TRBD1	TGTGCCAGCAGCTTGGGGCAGGGGGTCTACGAGCAGTACTTC	CASSLGQGVYEQYF
TRBV3-1/TRBV3-2	TRBJ2-7	few	TRBD1	TGTGCCAGCAGCCAACCGGGACAGGGACAGAGGAAGTACTTC	CASSQPGQGQRKYF
TRBV10-3	TRBJ1-2	NA	NA	TGTGCCATCAGTGAGTCGACTACGGGGAGCGGGGCGTACTATGGCTACACCTTC	CAISESTTGSGAYYGYTF
TRBV19	TRBJ1-3	NA	NA	TGTGCCAGTAGTATTCCGGGATCTGGAAACACCATATATTTT	CASSIPGSGNTIYF
TRBV19	TRBJ1-2	NA	TRBD1	TGTGCCAGTCAGCCAGGGGGAAAATATGGCTACACCTTC	CASQPGGKYGYTF
TRBV29-1	TRBJ1-1	NA	NA	TGCAGCGTTGCCCGACAGGAGAACACTGAAGCTTTCTTT	CSVARQENTEAFF
TRBV18	TRBJ2-7	NA	NA	TGTGCCAGCTCACCACCTAGCAGACCCTACGAGCAGTACTTC	CASSPPSRPYEQYF
TRBV11-2	TRBJ2-1	NA	TRBD2	TGTGCCAGCAGCTCGGGACTAGCCCTCGTCGATGAGCAGTTCTTC	CASSSGLALVDEQFF
TRBV29-1	TRBJ1-2	NA	TRBD1	TGCAGCTTGGGACAGGGGGCTCAGGGCTACACCTTC	CSLGQGAQGYTF
TRBV6-6	TRBJ2-3	NA	TRBD2	TGTGCCAGCAGCAATCTTCGGGGGGGGGAAGATACGCAGTATTTT	CASSNLRGGEDTQYF
TRBV7-3	TRBJ1-1	NA	NA	TGTGCCAGCAGCCTGAGGGAGGGAGGTACTGAAGCTTTCTTT	CASSLREGGTEAFF
TRBV6-5	TRBJ1-3	NA	NA	TGTGCCAGCAGTTCATGGAGGGACTCTGGAAACACCATATATTTT	CASSSWRDSGNTIYF
TRBV6-4	TRBJ1-1	NA	NA	TGTGCCAGCAGTGCGGGACACCCCGCCGAAAGGGCTTTCTTT	CASSAGHPAERAFF
TRBV7-2	TRBJ1-2	NA	NA	TGTGCCAGCAGCTTCCAACGGGCGGGGAGCTATGGCTACACCTTC	CASSFQRAGSYGYTF
TRBV30	TRBJ2-3	NA	TRBD2	TGTGCCTGGGGTCCGGGACTAGCGGGAATTAGCACAGATACGCAGTATTTT	CAWGPGLAGISTDTQYF
TRBV4-2	TRBJ2-5	NA	TRBD2	TGTGCCAGCAGCAGCTCACTAGCGGGGAGCCAAGAGACCCAGTACTTC	CASSSSLAGSQETQYF
TRBV5-1	TRBJ1-1	NA	NA	TGCGCCAGCAGCTTGCGCGGGGTTCCTGAAGCTTTCTTT	CASSLRGVPEAFF
TRBV11-1	TRBJ2-5	NA	TRBD2	TGTGCCAGCAGCTCCGGGACTAGCGGGGAGACCCAGTACTTC	CASSSGTSGETQYF
TRBV5-1	TRBJ1-2	few	TRBD1	TGCGCCAGCAGCTGGGGGACAGGGGTCTTCTATGGCTACACCTTC	CASSWGTGVFYGYTF
TRBV7-2	TRBJ2-5	NA	NA	TGTGCCAGCAGCCTGACACTCCAAGAGACCCAGTACTTC	CASSLTLQETQYF
TRBV5-1	TRBJ1-2	few	NA	TGCGCCAGCAGTTACGGACGGGAAGGACACTATGGCTACACCTTC	CASSYGREGHYGYTF
TRBV7-8	TRBJ1-5	NA	TRBD1	TGTGCCAGCAGCCGAGGACAGGCAAGCAATCAGCCCCAGCATTTT	CASSRGQASNQPQHF
TRBV12-3/TRBV12-4	TRBJ2-7	NA	NA	TGTGCCAGCAGCCTACAGGGCTACGAGCAGTACTTC	CASSLQGYEQYF
TRBV28	TRBJ1-1	NA	NA	TGTGCCAGCAGCCCACTTTTCGGTAGTCAGGTGAACACTGAAGCTTTCTTT	CASSPLFGSQVNTEAFF
TRBV5-1	TRBJ1-4	NA	TRBD1	TGCGCCAGCAGCTTGATACAGGGGAATGAAAAACTGTTTTTT	CASSLIQGNEKLFF
TRBV4-2	TRBJ2-6	NA	TRBD1	TGTGCCAGCAGCCAGACCGGGACAGGGGCCTCTGGGGCCAACGTCCTGACTTTC	CASSQTGTGASGANVLTF
TRBV12-5	TRBJ1-1	NA	NA	TGTGCTAGTGGTTTGGTTGGGGCAGGGGAAGCTTTCTTT	CASGLVGAGEAFF
TRBV5-4	TRBJ1-2	NA	TRBD1	TGTGCCAGCAGCTTGGGGCCTCAGGGGGCGCTGGCCTATGGCTACACCTTC	CASSLGPQGALAYGYTF